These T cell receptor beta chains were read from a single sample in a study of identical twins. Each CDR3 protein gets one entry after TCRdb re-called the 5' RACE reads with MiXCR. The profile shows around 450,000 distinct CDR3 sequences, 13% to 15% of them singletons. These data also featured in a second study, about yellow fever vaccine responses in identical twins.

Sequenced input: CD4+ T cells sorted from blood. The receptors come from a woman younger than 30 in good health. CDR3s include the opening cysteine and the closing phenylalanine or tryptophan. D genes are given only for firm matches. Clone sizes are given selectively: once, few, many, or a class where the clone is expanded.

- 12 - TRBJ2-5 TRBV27 TGTGCCAGCCCCAGGGCTGGGGAGACCCAGTACTTC CASPRAGETQYF
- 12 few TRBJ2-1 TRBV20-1 TGCACCTGCGGGGACCCGTACAATGAGCAGTTCTTC CTCGDPYNEQFF
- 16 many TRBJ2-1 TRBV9 TGTGCCAGCAGCGTAGGATGGAGCATCTCCTACAATGAGCAGTTCTTC CASSVGWSISYNEQFF
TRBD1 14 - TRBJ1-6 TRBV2 TGTGCCAGCAGTGACACAGGGGGCTATTCACCCCTCCACTTT CASSDTGGYSPLHF
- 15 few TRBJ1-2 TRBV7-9 TGTGCCAGCAGCTTAGGTGGGGCAGGGAACTATGGCTACACCTTC CASSLGGAGNYGYTF
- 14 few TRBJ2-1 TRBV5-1 TGCGCCAGCAGCTTGGGGGACCAGTACAATGAGCAGTTCTTC CASSLGDQYNEQFF
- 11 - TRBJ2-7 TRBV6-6 TGTGCCAGCACCTTCGAGGGCGAGCAGTACTTC CASTFEGEQYF
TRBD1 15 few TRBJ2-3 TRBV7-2 TGTGCCAGCAGCGAAACCGGGACAGGGGCAGATACGCAGTATTTT CASSETGTGADTQYF
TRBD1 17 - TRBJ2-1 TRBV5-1 TGCGCCAGCAGCTTGGCATCCGGGGCAGGGGGAAGCAATGAGCAGTTCTTC CASSLASGAGGSNEQFF
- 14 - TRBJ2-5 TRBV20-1 TGCAGTGCTAGAGTGGCAGGGGGAGGGGAGACCCAGTACTTC CSARVAGGGETQYF
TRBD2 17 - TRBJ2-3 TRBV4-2 TGTGCCAGCAGCCGGGGGGGATCCCTAACTCCCACAGATACGCAGTATTTT CASSRGGSLTPTDTQYF
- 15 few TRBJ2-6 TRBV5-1 TGCGCCAGCAGCCGGAACGCTGCTGGGGCCAACGTCCTGACTTTC CASSRNAAGANVLTF
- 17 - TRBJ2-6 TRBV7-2 TGTGCCAGCAGCTTAAGCGGCGGTCTAGGTGGGGCCAACGTCCTGACTTTC CASSLSGGLGGANVLTF
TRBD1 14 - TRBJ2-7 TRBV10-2 TGCGCCAGCAGGGCCAGGGACAGGAGCTACGAGCAGTACTTC CASRARDRSYEQYF
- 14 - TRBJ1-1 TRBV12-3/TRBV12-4 TGTGCCAGCAGAAGGACCAATTCCTTTCCTGAAGCTTTCTTT CASRRTNSFPEAFF
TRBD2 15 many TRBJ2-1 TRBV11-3 TGTGCCAGCAGCTTAGGTCTAGCGGTTGACAATGAGCAGTTCTTC CASSLGLAVDNEQFF
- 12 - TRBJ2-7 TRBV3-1 TGTGCCAGCAGCCAAGGGCAGGGGGGCTTGAACTTC CASSQGQGGLNF
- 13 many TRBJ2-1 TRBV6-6 TGTGCCAGCAGTTACACCAGAGACAATGAGCAGTTCTTC CASSYTRDNEQFF
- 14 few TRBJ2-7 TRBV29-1 TGCAGCGTACGAGAGGGTTCGGGGAGCGACGAGCAGTACTTC CSVREGSGSDEQYF
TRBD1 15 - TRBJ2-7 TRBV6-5 TGTGCCAGCAGTTATTCCCGGGACAGGGCCTACGAGCAGTACTTC CASSYSRDRAYEQYF
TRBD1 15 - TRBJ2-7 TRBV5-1 TGCGCCAGCAGCTTGGGTGGGACAGGGAATTACGAGCAGTACTTC CASSLGGTGNYEQYF
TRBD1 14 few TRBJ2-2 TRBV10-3 TGTGCCATCAGCACGGGACAGGGGGCCGGGGAGCTGTTTTTT CAISTGQGAGELFF
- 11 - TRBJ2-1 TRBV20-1 TGCAGCGCCGAGGGGGACGATGAGCAGTTCTTC CSAEGDDEQFF
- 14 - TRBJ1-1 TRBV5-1 TGCGCCAGCAGCTTGAAGGTTCAGGGGACTGAAGCTTTCTTT CASSLKVQGTEAFF
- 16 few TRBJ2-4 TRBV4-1 TGCGCCAGCAGCCAAGTCGGTCAGGGTTCCAAAAACATTCAGTACTTC CASSQVGQGSKNIQYF
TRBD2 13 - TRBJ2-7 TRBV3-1 TGTGCCAGCAGCCAAGACAGGTCGCGGGAGGGCCACTTC CASSQDRSREGHF
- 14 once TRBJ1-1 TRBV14 TGTGCCAGCAGCCACCGCGGGCAGAACACTGAAGCTTTCTTT CASSHRGQNTEAFF
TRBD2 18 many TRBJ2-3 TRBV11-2 TGTGCCAGCAGCTTAAGGGGACTAGCGGGTCCTAAGTCAGATACGCAGTATTTT CASSLRGLAGPKSDTQYF
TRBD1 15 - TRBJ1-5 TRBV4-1 TGCGCCAGCAGCCAAGGGACAGGGGACAATCAGCCCCAGCATTTT CASSQGTGDNQPQHF
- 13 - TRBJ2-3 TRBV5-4 TGTGCCAGCAGCAAGAAGGTTGAAGATACGCAGTATTTT CASSKKVEDTQYF
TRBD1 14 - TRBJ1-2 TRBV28 TGTGCCAGCAGCCCCGGGACAGCACTTGGTGGCTACACCTTC CASSPGTALGGYTF
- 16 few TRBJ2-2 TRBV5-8 TGTGCCAGCAGCTTGCGGGGACTTGTGAACACCGGGGAGCTGTTTTTT CASSLRGLVNTGELFF
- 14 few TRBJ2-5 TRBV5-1 TGCGCCAGCAGCTTAGGACAGCACAAAGAGACCCAGTACTTC CASSLGQHKETQYF
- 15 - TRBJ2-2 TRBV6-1 TGTGCCAGCAGTCAACAGGGTACCGCCACCGGGGAGCTGTTTTTT CASSQQGTATGELFF
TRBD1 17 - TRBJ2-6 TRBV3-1 TGTGCCAGCAGCCGGACAGGGGCCAGCTCTGGGGCCAACGTCCTGACTTTC CASSRTGASSGANVLTF
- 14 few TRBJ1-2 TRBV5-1 TGCGCCAGCAGCTTACAGCCTACATCCTATGGCTACACCTTC CASSLQPTSYGYTF
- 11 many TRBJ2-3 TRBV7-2 TGTGCCAGCAGCCCCGGGGTACTGCAGTATTTT CASSPGVLQYF